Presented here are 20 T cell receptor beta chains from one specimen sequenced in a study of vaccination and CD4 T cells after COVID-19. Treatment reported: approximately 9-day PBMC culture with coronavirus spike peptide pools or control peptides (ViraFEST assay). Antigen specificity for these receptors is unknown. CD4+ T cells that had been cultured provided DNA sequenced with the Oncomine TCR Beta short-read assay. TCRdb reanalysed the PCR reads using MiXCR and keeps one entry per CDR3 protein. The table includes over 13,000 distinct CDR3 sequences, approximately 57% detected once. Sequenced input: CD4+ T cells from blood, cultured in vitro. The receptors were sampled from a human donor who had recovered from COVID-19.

The CDR3 region is CAISRTNRGRSHEQYF. The DNA of the CDR3 is TGTGCCATCAGCCGCACAAACAGGGGGCGCAGCCACGAGCAGTACTTC. The chain recombines TRBV10-3 with TRBJ2-7; 9 bases match TRBD1. After removal of 6 bases from V and 5 bases from J, the junction contained 14 bases not matched to a gene. Germline V gene data show CDR1 as ENHRY and CDR2 as SYGVKD. The CDR3 contains 16 residues.

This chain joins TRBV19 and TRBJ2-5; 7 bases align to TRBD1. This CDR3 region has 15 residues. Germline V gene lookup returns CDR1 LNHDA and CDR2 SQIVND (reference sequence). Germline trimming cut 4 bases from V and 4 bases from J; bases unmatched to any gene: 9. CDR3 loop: CASSSTTGLGETQYF. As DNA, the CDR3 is TGTGCCAGTAGTAGCACGACAGGGTTAGGAGAGACCCAGTACTTC.

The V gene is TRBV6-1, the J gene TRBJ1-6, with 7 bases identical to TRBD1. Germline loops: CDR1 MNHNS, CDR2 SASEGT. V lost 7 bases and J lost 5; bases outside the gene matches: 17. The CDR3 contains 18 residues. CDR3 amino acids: CASTHKGKGAINNSPLHF. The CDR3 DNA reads TGTGCCAGCACCCACAAGGGAAAGGGGGCTATCAATAATTCACCCCTCCACTTT.

In DNA, the CDR3 is TGTGCCAGCAGTCGACAGGGCCCGGGAGGCCCAGATACGCAGTATTTT. This translates into CASSRQGPGGPDTQYF. The chain couples TRBV27 to TRBJ2-3; D could derive from TRBD1 or TRBD2 (7 bases each). The CDR3 is 16 amino acids. V was clipped by 5 bases and J by 4 bases, with 19 bases between them. CDR1 and CDR2 (germline): MNHEY, SMNVEV (reference sequence).

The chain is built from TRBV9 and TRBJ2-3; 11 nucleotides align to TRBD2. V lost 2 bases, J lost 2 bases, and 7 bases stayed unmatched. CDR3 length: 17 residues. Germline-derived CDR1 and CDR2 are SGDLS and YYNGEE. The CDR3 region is CASSVSGRAGHTDTQYF. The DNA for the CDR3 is TGTGCCAGCAGCGTTAGCGGGAGGGCCGGACACACAGATACGCAGTATTTT.

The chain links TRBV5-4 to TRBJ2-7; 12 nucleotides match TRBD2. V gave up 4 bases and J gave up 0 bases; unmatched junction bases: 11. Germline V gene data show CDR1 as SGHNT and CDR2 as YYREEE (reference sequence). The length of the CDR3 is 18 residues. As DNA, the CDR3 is TGTGCCAGCAGCCTCGGACTAGCGGGATTACCGAGCTCCTACGAGCAGTACTTC. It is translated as CASSLGLAGLPSSYEQYF. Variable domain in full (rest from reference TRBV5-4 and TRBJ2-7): ETGVTQSPTHLIKTRGQQVTLRCSSQSGHNTVSWYQQALGQGPQFIFQYYREEENGRGNFPPRFSGLQFPNYSSELNVNALELDDSALYLCASSLGLAGLPSSYEQYFGPGTRLTVT.

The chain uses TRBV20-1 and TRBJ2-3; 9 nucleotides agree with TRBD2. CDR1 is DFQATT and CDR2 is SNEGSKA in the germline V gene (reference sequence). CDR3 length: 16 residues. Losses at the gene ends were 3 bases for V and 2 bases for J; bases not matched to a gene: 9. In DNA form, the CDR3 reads TGCAGTGCTAGCGGCCCGCTAGCGGGGTACACAGATACGCAGTATTTT. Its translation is CSASGPLAGYTDTQYF.

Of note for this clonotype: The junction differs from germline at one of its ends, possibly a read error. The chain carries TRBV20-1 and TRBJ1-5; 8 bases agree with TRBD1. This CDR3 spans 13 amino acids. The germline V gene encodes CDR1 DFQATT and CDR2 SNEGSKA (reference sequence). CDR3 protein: CGAHRGSNQPQHF. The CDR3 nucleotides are TGCGGTGCTCACAGGGGGAGCAATCAGCCCCAGCATTTT.

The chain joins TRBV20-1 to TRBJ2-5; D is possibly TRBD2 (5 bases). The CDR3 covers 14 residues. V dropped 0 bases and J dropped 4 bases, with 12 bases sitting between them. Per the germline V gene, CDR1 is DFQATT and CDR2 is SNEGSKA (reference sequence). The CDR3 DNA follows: TGCAGTGCTAGAGATCGCCGGGAATCAGAGACCCAGTACTTC. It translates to CSARDRRESETQYF.

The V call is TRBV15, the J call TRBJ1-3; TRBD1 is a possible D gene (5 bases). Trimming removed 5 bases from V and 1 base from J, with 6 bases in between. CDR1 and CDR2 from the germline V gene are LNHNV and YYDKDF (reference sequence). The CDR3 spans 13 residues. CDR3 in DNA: TGTGCCACCAGCCAGGGATCTGGAAACACCATATATTTT. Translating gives CATSQGSGNTIYF.

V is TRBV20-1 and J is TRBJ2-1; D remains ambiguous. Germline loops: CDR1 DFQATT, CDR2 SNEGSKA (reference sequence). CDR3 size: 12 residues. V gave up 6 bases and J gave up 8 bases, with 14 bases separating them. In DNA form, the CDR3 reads TGCAGTGCACGCGGAGCGAAGTATGAGCAGTTCTTC. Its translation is CSARGAKYEQFF.

CDR3 region: CASSYSTPRRWKTEAFF. CDR3 DNA sequence: TGTGCCAGCAGTTACTCGACACCTCGGCGGTGGAAGACTGAAGCTTTCTTT. The chain combines TRBV6-2 or TRBV6-3 with TRBJ1-1; D call uncertain. The CDR3 runs to 17 residues. V lost 0 bases and J lost 5, with 19 bases in between. Germline V gene data show CDR1 as MNHEY and CDR2 as SVGEGT.

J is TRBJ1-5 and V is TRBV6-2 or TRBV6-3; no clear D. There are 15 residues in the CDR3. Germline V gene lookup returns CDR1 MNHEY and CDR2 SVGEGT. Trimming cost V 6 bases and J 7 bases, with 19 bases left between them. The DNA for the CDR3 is TGTGCCAGCAGCCACCCCCCGGGTCTGGGGCAGCCCCAGCATTTT. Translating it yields CASSHPPGLGQPQHF.

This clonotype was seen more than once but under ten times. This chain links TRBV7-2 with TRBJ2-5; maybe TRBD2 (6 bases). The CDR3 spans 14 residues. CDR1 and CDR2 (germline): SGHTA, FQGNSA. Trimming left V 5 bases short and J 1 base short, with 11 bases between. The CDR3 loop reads CASSVGAGQETQYF. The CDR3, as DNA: TGTGCCAGCAGCGTGGGAGCGGGCCAAGAGACCCAGTACTTC.

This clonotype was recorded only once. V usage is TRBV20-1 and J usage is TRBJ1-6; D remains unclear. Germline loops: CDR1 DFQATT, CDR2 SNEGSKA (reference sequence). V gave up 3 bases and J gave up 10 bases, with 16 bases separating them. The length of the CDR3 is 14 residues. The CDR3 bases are TGCAGTGCTAGCTTCTCGGGGTCGAGGTCACCCCTCCACTTT. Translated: CSASFSGSRSPLHF.

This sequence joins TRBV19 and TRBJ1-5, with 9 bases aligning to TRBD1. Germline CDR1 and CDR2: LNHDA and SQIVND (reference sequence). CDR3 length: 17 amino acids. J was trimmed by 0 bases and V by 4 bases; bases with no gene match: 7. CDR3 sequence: CASSSGTGRDSNQPQHF. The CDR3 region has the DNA TGTGCCAGTAGTAGCGGGACAGGGCGTGATAGCAATCAGCCCCAGCATTTT.

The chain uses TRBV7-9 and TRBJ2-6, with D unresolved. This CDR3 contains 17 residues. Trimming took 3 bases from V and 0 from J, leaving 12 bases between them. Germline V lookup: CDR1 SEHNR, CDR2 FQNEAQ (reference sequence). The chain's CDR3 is CASSLNLPNSGANVLTF. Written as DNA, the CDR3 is TGTGCCAGCAGCTTGAACCTACCAAACTCTGGGGCCAACGTCCTGACTTTC.

The CDR3 protein is CAISDEGADGYTF. Written as DNA, the CDR3 is TGTGCCATCAGTGACGAGGGGGCTGATGGCTACACCTTC. The chain links TRBV10-3 to TRBJ1-2, with 7 bases fitting TRBD1. V lost 3 bases to trimming and J lost 6 bases; unmatched junction nucleotides: 4. Germline V gives CDR1 ENHRY, CDR2 SYGVKD. This CDR3 has 13 residues.

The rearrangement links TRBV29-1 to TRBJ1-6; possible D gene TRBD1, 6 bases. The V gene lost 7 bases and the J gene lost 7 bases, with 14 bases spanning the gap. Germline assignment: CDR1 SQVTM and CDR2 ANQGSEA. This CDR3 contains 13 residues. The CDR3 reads CSARDKGNSPLHF. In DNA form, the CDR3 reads TGCAGCGCCCGGGACAAGGGCAATTCACCCCTCCACTTT.

The CDR3: CASSYAGALEQYF. The CDR3, as DNA: TGTGCCAGCAGTTACGCAGGGGCCCTCGAGCAGTACTTC. The chain joins TRBV6-5 to TRBJ2-7; possibly TRBD1 for D (6 bases). With 2 bases removed from V and 6 bases from J, the gap between germline ends came to 11 bases. CDR1 and CDR2 (germline): MNHEY, SVGAGI. The CDR3 runs to 13 residues.